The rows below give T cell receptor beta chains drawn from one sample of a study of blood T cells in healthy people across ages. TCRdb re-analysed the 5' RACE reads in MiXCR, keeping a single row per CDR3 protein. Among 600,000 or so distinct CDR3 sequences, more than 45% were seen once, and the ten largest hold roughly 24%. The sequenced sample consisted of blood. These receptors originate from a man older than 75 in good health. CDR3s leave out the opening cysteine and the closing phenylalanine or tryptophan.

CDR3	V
ASSSTSGEQF	TRBV7-8
SAKDPSGQETQY	TRBV20-1
ASSVDLPSGVRADTQY	TRBV9
AWSVRGGANYGYT	TRBV30
SAPSGPISVKTQY	TRBV20-1
ASSYSQGQGKGNEQF	TRBV6-6
ASSDRQSSYEQY	TRBV6-5
AGSLSGTSTSEQF	TRBV6-5
ASRRGGQETQY	TRBV6-5
ASTSRESAQY	TRBV7-2
ASSLDVTDTQY	TRBV7-7
SASPTTSGYT	TRBV20-1
ASSLYPQGRNTGELF	TRBV5-6
ASSPGPAGVANEQF	TRBV7-9
ASRPSGTGLDSPLH	TRBV14
ASSWGQGLPGYT	TRBV3-1
SAPGSSTYEQY	TRBV20-1
ASSRGRDEGNSPLH	TRBV5-1
SVEAGSGRSYNEQY	TRBV29-1
AISETVNNQPQH	TRBV10-3
ASSFQTGNTGELF	TRBV27
ASSVGTEGETQY	TRBV9
ASSEQGQGVYEQY	TRBV2
ASSRGEGGYEQY	TRBV5-1
ASSSWTGGETQY	TRBV7-2
ASSQGARADTQY	TRBV6-6
ASSLLGGGFLETQY	TRBV7-2
ASSDPTNTPGELF	TRBV10-1
ASSLFWGQGVDGYT	TRBV3-1
ASKGTGDEQY	TRBV3-1
ASSLGLAGGVADTQY	TRBV5-1
ASSNHRGSYEQY	TRBV6-5
ASSLAGGAPEQF	TRBV7-2
VGSYSQYQETQY	TRBV6-6
SALLAVYNEQF	TRBV20-1
SARTASNQPQH	TRBV20-1
ASCRDSYYEQY	TRBV6-1
ASSEWGGTDTQY	TRBV25-1
ASRGRGIDEQY	TRBV5-8
ASTIASGSYEQY	TRBV11-2
ASSSPGQARQAF	TRBV6-5
ATSDLKRGADNQPQH	TRBV24-1
ASSVQGGNTEAF	TRBV2
ASSSTAPGSGSMNTQY	TRBV7-3
ASSQDAGGSQPQH	TRBV4-2
SASQPPGQLNEQY	TRBV20-1
SARTGSNQPQH	TRBV20-1
ASSAGVNYEQY	TRBV6-5
SVGQVSEQY	TRBV29-1
ASSRAAYGYT	TRBV5-6
ASSFIKTGYSTDTQY	TRBV27